Below, 7 T cell receptor beta chains from the same sample are listed, as sequenced in a study of cytomegalovirus exposure and HLA in healthy donors. A multiplex PCR was run with 60 Vbeta primers and 13 Jbeta primers. Method: immunoSEQ multiplex PCR; TCRdb's copy keeps in-frame clones and lacks some. Of around 150,000 clones listed, roughly four fifths are singletons. Sequencing used PBMCs. The source is a woman aged 50 to 60 in good health and CMV-seropositive.

This rearrangement joins TRBV12-5 to TRBJ2-7; 7 bases are a match to TRBD1. V lost 7 bases to trimming and J lost 2 bases; unmatched junction nucleotides: 8. The CDR3 totals 14 residues. Germline lookup yields CDR1 LGHNT and CDR2 FRNRAP. The CDR3 is CASATTGSTYEQYF. CDR3 DNA sequence: TGTGCTAGTGCCACGACAGGGTCGACCTACGAGCAGTACTTC.

The chain joins TRBV10-1 to TRBJ2-1; 8 nucleotides agree with TRBD2. The germline V gene encodes CDR1 WNHNN and CDR2 SYGVQD (reference sequence). Unmatched junction bases numbered 5, after V lost 3 bases and J lost 7 bases. This CDR3 contains 14 residues. The CDR3 is CASSENSGNNEQFF. The CDR3 DNA follows: TGCGCCAGCAGTGAAAATAGCGGGAATAATGAGCAGTTCTTC.

This clone was observed a few times. V usage is TRBV7-6 and J usage is TRBJ1-1; perhaps TRBD1 as D (5 bases). The V gene's germline CDR1 is SGHVS and CDR2 FNYEAQ. The CDR3 totals 13 residues. V dropped 6 bases and J dropped 3 bases, with 11 bases sitting between them. CDR3 residues: CASRRGTDTEAFF. CDR3 DNA sequence: TGTGCCAGCAGACGCGGGACGGACACTGAAGCTTTCTTT.

The chain carries TRBV6-5 and TRBJ2-5; perhaps TRBD2 as D (5 bases). CDR1 and CDR2 (germline): MNHEY, SVGAGI. With 9 bases removed from V and 5 bases from J, the gap between germline ends came to 16 bases. The CDR3 length is 13 residues. The CDR3 bases are TGTGCCAGTCGTCCCTGGGAGAGGGAGACCCAGTACTTC. Translating it yields CASRPWERETQYF.

The chain joins TRBV7-2 to TRBJ1-5, with no clear D. The germline V gene encodes CDR1 SGHTA and CDR2 FQGNSA. Trimming shortened V by 1 base and J by 6 bases, and 7 bases separated the two germline ends. The CDR3 runs 13 residues. In nucleotides, the CDR3 is TGTGCCAGCAGCTTAGGACTCGGTCAGCCCCAGCATTTT. Amino acid sequence: CASSLGLGQPQHF.

J is TRBJ2-7 and V is TRBV27; TRBD2 is a possible D gene (6 bases). The V end lost 0 bases, the J end lost 3 bases, and 12 bases lay between the germline ends. Germline CDR1 is MNHEY and CDR2 is SMNVEV (reference sequence). CDR3 length: 15 amino acids. CDR3 amino acids: CASSLSRRGVYEQYF. The CDR3 DNA reads as TGTGCCAGCAGTTTATCACGGCGGGGTGTCTACGAGCAGTACTTC.

The rearrangement links TRBV29-1 to TRBJ1-4; TRBD1 aligns across 7 bases. This CDR3 spans 13 amino acids. Germline-derived CDR1 and CDR2 are SQVTM and ANQGSEA. Trimming took 5 bases from V and 3 from J; bases not matched to a gene: 3. CDR3 sequence (DNA): TGCAGCGTTTTACAGGGGTCTAATGAAAAACTGTTTTTT. It translates to CSVLQGSNEKLFF.